Each of the 15 T cell receptor beta chains below was sequenced from the same sample in a study of T cell changes during pregnancy in multiple sclerosis. Sequencing was performed with immunoSEQ multiplex PCR; in TCRdb, only in-frame clones are kept and a portion is missing. The data contain tens of thousands of clones, about 92% of them singletons. The source material was CD8+ T cells from peripheral blood mononuclear cells, sampled before pregnancy. The receptors originated from a female donor with multiple sclerosis, enrolled in a pregnancy study.

CDR3 loop: CASRTGGTLDEQFF. The CDR3 DNA sequence: TGCGCCAGCAGAACGGGGGGGACCCTTGATGAGCAGTTCTTC. The gene calls are TRBV5-1 and TRBJ2-1; 8 bases align to TRBD2. This CDR3 is 14 amino acids long. CDR1 is SGHRS and CDR2 is YFSETQ in the germline V gene. Trimming took 5 bases from V and 8 from J; bases not matched to a gene: 9.

This clone was seen just once. The chain has TRBV10-3 and TRBJ2-7; D perhaps matches TRBD2 (5 bases). CDR1 is ENHRY and CDR2 is SYGVKD in the germline V gene. The CDR3 has 16 amino acids. Trimming left V 2 bases short and J 6 bases short, with 20 bases between. For the CDR3, the DNA is TGTGCCATCAGTGAGGGCAGCGGAGGACCTAAATTCGAGCAGTACTTC. Encoded protein: CAISEGSGGPKFEQYF.

The V and J genes are TRBV18 and TRBJ2-3; 7 bases agree with TRBD1. From germline, CDR1 is KGHSH and CDR2 LQKENI. The CDR3 is made up of 17 amino acids. V lost 4 bases to trimming and J lost 2 bases; unmatched junction nucleotides: 12. The CDR3 protein is CASSLPTGEGDTDTQYF. As DNA, the CDR3 is TGTGCCAGCTCACTTCCCACAGGGGAAGGGGACACAGATACGCAGTATTTT.

The rearrangement links TRBV4-3 to TRBJ1-2; 7 bases match TRBD1. CDR3 size: 15 residues. The germline V gene encodes CDR1 LGHNA and CDR2 YSLEER. Trimming at V came to 4 bases and at J to 6 bases, leaving 11 bases not matched to a gene. The CDR3 protein is CASSPQLDRVHGYTF. CDR3 nucleotides: TGCGCCAGCAGCCCTCAGCTCGACAGGGTCCATGGCTACACCTTC.

The rearrangement links TRBV2 to TRBJ1-1; D might be TRBD1 (5 bases). V lost 4 bases and J 8 bases, leaving 5 bases between the germline ends. The CDR3 loop spans 10 amino acids. Germline CDR1 SNHLY, CDR2 FYNNEI. Here the CDR3 reads CASSGTEAFF. CDR3 DNA sequence: TGTGCCAGCAGTGGGACAGAAGCTTTCTTT. Looking up the rest from reference TRBV2 and TRBJ1-1 gives the full variable domain: EPEVTQTPSHQVTQMGQEVILRCVPISNHLYFYWYRQILGQKVEFLVSFYNNEISEKSEIFDDQFSVERPDGSNFTLKIRSTKLEDSAMYFCASSGTEAFFGQGTRLTVV.

The rearrangement uses TRBV19 and TRBJ1-1; TRBD1 might be the D (5 bases). The V end was cut by 3 bases, the J end by 1 base, with 9 bases between. CDR3 length: 14 residues. Germline V CDR1 and CDR2: LNHDA, SQIVND (reference sequence). The CDR3 loop is CASSMQGGNTEAFF. The DNA for the CDR3 is TGTGCCAGTAGTATGCAGGGAGGGAACACTGAAGCTTTCTTT.

This chain joins TRBV15 and TRBJ1-6; D perhaps matches TRBD1 (5 bases). Germline CDR1 LNHNV, CDR2 YYDKDF (reference sequence). The CDR3 covers 12 residues. V was cut by 6 bases and J by 9 bases, with 9 bases left in between. CDR3 DNA: TGTGCCACCAGGATCGACAGTTCACCCCTCCACTTT. Translated: CATRIDSSPLHF.

The chain carries TRBV7-9 and TRBJ1-1, with D possibly matching TRBD1 (5 bases). The CDR3 extends over 16 amino acids. Deletions cut 0 bases from V and 1 base from J, with 12 bases between. CDR1 and CDR2 from the germline V gene are SEHNR and FQNEAQ (reference sequence). CDR3 residues: CASSLARGLKNTEAFF. The CDR3 coding sequence is TGTGCCAGCAGCTTAGCCCGGGGACTGAAGAACACTGAAGCTTTCTTT.

V is TRBV7-6 and J is TRBJ2-5; possible D gene TRBD2, 6 bases. Per the germline V gene, CDR1 is SGHVS and CDR2 is FNYEAQ. The CDR3 extends over 16 amino acids. Trimming left V 2 bases short and J 1 base short, with 14 bases between. Here the CDR3 DNA reads TGTGCCAGCAGCTTATTATTTCGGGGGTCCCAAGAGACCCAGTACTTC. It encodes CASSLLFRGSQETQYF.

The CDR3 nucleotides read TGTGCCAGCAGCTTGACAGCGAACACTGAAGCTTTCTTT. Protein: CASSLTANTEAFF. The chain has TRBV27 and TRBJ1-1; D is perhaps TRBD1 (5 bases). CDR1 is MNHEY, CDR2 SMNVEV, per germline (reference sequence). CDR3 length: 13 amino acids. V shed 6 bases and J shed 1 base, with 9 bases lying between them.

This clone was seen more than once but under ten times. The rearrangement links TRBV7-6 to TRBJ1-5; 9 bases line up with TRBD1. The germline V gene encodes CDR1 SGHVS and CDR2 FNYEAQ. The ends lost 4 bases at V and 6 bases at J; junction bases unmatched: 10. The CDR3 extends over 16 amino acids. DNA for the CDR3: TGTGCCAGCAGCTCCGACGGGGGACAGGGAGGTCAGCCCCAGCATTTT. This translates into CASSSDGGQGGQPQHF. Complete variable domain (other parts from reference TRBV7-6 and TRBJ1-5): GAGVSQSPRYKVTKRGQDVALRCDPISGHVSLYWYRQALGQGPEFLTYFNYEAQQDKSGLPNDRFSAERPEGSISTLTIQRTEQRDSAMYRCASSSDGGQGGQPQHFGDGTRLSIL.

The chain combines TRBV6-5 with TRBJ2-1, with a tentative D call TRBD1 (7 bases). Trimming stripped 5 bases from V and 0 bases from J, with 11 bases between. CDR1 and CDR2 from the germline V gene are MNHEY and SVGAGI. There are 15 residues in the CDR3. The CDR3 DNA is TGTGCCAGCAGTATGCGGGACAGCTCCTACAATGAGCAGTTCTTC. It specifies CASSMRDSSYNEQFF.

The V gene is TRBV9, the J gene TRBJ1-5; D is uncertain. Germline CDR1 is SGDLS and CDR2 is YYNGEE. The CDR3 totals 17 residues. Trimming removed 0 bases at V and 3 bases at J, with 16 bases between. CDR3 nucleotide sequence: TGTGCCAGCAGCGTAGGAGGTATCCCCCTCCCCAATCAGCCCCAGCATTTT. Translating gives CASSVGGIPLPNQPQHF. The full variable domain, completed using reference TRBV9 and TRBJ1-5, is DSGVTQTPKHLITATGQRVTLRCSPRSGDLSVYWYQQSLDQGLQFLIQYYNGEERAKGNILERFSAQQFPDLHSELNLSSLELGDSALYFCASSVGGIPLPNQPQHFGDGTRLSIL.

The V and J genes are TRBV9 and TRBJ1-1; 9 bases fit TRBD1. V trimming: 6 bases; J trimming: 0 bases; junction bases outside the gene matches: 6. The CDR3 is made up of 15 amino acids. Germline assignment: CDR1 SGDLS and CDR2 YYNGEE. The CDR3 reads CASTPGQGLNTEAFF. As DNA, the CDR3 is TGTGCCAGCACTCCCGGACAGGGGCTGAACACTGAAGCTTTCTTT.

The chain employs TRBV7-9 and TRBJ1-1; D is perhaps TRBD1 (6 bases). V shed 9 bases and J shed 8 bases, with 19 bases lying between them. The germline CDR1 and CDR2 sequences are SEHNR and FQNEAQ (reference sequence). The CDR3 loop spans 13 amino acids. As DNA, the CDR3 is TGTGCCAGTAAGCTTGGGGCAGGGGCCGAAGCTTTCTTT. This translates into CASKLGAGAEAFF.